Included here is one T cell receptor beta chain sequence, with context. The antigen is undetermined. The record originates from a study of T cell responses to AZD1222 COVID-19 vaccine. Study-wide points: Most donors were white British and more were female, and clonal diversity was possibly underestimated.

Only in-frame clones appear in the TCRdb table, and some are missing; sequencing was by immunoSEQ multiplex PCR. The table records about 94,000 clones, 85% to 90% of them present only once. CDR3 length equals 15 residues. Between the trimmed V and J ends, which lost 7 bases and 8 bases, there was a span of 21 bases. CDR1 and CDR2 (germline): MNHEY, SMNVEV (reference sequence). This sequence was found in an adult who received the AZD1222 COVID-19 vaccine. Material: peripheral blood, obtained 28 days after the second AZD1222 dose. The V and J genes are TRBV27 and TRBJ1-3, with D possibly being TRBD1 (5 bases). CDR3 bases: TGTGCCAGCACCACCTTGTTGGGGGGATCGGACACCATATATTTT. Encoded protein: CASTTLLGGSDTIYF.